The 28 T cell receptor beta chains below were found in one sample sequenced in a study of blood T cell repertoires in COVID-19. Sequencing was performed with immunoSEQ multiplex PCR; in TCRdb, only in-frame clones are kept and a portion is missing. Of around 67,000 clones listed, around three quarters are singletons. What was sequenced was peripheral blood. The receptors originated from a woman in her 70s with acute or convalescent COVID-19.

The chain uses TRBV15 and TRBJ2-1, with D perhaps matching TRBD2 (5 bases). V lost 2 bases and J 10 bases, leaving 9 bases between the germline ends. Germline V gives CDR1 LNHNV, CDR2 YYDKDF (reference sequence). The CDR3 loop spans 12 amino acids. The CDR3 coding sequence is TGTGCCACCAGCAGATCCTTAGCGGAGCAGTTCTTC. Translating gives CATSRSLAEQFF.

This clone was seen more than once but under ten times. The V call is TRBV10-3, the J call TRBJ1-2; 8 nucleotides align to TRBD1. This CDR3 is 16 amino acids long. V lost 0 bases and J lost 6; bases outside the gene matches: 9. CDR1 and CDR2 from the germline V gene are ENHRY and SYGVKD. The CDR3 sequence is CAISESGQGAVDGYTF. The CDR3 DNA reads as TGTGCCATCAGTGAGTCAGGGCAGGGGGCGGTTGATGGCTACACCTTC.

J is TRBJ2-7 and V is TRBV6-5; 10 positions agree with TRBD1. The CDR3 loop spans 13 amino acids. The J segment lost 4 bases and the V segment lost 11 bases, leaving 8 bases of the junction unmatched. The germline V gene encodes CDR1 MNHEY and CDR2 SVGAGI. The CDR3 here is CALRGDRGYEQYF. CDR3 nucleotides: TGTGCCCTAAGGGGGGACAGGGGTTACGAGCAGTACTTC.

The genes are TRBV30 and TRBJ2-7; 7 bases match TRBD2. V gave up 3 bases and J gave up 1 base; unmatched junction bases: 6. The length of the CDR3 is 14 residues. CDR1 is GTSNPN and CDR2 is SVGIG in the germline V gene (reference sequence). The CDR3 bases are TGTGCCTGGAGCCGCGGGGGAGTATCCTACGAGCAGTACTTC. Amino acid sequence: CAWSRGGVSYEQYF.

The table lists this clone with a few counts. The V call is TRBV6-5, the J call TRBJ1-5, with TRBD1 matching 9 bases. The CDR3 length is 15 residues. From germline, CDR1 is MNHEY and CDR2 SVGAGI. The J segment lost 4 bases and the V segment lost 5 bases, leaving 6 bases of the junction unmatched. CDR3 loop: CASSRTGDRNQPQHF. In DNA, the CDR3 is TGTGCCAGCAGTAGGACAGGGGATAGGAATCAGCCCCAGCATTTT.

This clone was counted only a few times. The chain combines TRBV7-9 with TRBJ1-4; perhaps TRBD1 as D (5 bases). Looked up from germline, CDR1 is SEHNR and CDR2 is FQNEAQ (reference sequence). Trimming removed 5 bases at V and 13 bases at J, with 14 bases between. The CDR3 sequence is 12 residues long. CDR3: CASSHPLGGLFF. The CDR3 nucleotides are TGTGCCAGCAGCCACCCCCTGGGGGGACTGTTTTTT.

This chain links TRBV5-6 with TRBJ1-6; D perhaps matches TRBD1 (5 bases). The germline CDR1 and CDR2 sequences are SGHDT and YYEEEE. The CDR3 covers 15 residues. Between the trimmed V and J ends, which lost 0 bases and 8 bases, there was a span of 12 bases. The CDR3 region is CASSLGGGSDSPLHF. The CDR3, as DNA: TGTGCCAGCAGCTTGGGTGGGGGGTCCGATTCACCCCTCCACTTT.

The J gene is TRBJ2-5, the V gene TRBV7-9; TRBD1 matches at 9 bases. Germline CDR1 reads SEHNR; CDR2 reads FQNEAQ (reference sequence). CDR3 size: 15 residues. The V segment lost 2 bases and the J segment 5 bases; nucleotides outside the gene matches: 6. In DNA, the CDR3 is TGTGCCAGCAGCTTAACAGGGGGCTTTTTGGAGACCCAGTACTTC. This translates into CASSLTGGFLETQYF.

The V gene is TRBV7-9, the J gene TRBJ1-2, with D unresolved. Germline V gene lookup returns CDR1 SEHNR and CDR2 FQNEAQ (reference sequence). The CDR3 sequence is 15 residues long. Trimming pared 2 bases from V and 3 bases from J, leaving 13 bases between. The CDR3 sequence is CASSLSVTYDYGYTF. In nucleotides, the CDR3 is TGTGCCAGCAGCTTATCCGTGACATACGACTATGGCTACACCTTC.

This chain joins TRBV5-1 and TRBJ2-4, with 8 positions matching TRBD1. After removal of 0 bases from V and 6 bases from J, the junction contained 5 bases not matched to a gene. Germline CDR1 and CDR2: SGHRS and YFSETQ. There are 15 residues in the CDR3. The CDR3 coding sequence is TGCGCCAGCAGCTTGGCAGGGGGCGCGGGAAACATTCAGTACTTC. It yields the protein CASSLAGGAGNIQYF.

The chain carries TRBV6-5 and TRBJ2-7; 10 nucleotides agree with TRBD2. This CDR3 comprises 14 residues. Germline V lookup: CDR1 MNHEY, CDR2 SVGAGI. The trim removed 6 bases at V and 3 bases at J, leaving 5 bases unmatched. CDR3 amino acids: CASRGLAEDYEQYF. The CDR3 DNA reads TGTGCCAGCAGAGGACTAGCGGAAGACTACGAGCAGTACTTC.

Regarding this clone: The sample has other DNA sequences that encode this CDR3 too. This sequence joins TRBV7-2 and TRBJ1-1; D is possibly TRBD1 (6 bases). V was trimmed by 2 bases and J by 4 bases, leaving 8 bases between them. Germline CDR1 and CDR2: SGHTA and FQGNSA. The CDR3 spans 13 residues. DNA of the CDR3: TGTGCCAGCAGCTTAAGGGGGGGCACTGAAGCTTTCTTT. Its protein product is CASSLRGGTEAFF. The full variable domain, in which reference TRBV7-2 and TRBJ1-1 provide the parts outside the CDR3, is GAGVSQSPSNKVTEKGKDVELRCDPISGHTALYWYRQSLGQGLEFLIYFQGNSAPDKSGLPSDRFSAERTGGSVSTLTIQRTQQEDSAVYLCASSLRGGTEAFFGQGTRLTVV.

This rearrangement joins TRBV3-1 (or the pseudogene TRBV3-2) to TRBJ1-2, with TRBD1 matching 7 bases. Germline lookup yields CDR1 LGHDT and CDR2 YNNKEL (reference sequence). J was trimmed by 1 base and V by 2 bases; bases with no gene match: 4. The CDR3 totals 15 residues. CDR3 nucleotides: TGTGCCAGCAGCCAACTCACAGGGGTTAACTATGGCTACACCTTC. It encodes CASSQLTGVNYGYTF.

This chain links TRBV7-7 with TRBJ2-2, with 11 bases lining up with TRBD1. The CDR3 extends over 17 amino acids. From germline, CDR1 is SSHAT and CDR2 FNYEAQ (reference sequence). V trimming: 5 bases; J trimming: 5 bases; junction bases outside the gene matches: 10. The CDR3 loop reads CASSPLGTGGRTGELFF. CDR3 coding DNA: TGTGCCAGCAGCCCCCTAGGGACAGGGGGGAGGACCGGGGAGCTGTTTTTT.

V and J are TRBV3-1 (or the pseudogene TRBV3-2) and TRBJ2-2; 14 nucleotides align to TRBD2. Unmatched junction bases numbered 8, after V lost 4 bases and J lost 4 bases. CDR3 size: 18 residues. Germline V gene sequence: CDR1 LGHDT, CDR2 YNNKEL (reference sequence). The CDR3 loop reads CASSPGLAGGGGTGELFF. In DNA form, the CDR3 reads TGTGCCAGCAGCCCCGGACTAGCGGGGGGCGGTGGCACCGGGGAGCTGTTTTTT.

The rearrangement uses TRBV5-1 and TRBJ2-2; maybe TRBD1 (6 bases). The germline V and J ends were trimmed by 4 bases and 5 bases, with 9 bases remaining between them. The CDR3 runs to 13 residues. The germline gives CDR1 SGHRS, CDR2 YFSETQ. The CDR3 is CASSPQGTGELFF. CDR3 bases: TGCGCCAGCAGCCCACAGGGAACCGGGGAGCTGTTTTTT.

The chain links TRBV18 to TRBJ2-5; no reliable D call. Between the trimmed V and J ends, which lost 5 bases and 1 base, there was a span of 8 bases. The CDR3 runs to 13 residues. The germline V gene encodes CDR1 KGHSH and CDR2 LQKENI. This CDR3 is CASSVRSQETQYF. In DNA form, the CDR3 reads TGTGCCAGCTCAGTCCGGAGCCAAGAGACCCAGTACTTC.

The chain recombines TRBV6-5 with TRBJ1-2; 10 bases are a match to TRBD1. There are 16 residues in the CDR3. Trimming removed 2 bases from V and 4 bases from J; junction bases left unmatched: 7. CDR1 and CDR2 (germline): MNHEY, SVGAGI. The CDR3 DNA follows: TGTGCCAGCAGTTACGGGGGACAGGGGAGGGTCTATGGCTACACCTTC. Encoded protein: CASSYGGQGRVYGYTF.

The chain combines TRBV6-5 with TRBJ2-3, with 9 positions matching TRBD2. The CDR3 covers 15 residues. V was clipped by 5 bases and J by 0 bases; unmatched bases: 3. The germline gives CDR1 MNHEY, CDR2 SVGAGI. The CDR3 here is CASSPSGVSTDTQYF. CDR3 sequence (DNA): TGTGCCAGCAGTCCTAGCGGGGTTAGCACAGATACGCAGTATTTT.

The CDR3, as DNA: TGTGCCACCGCAATATTGGCGGGAGAGGAGACCCAGTACTTC. This codes for CATAILAGEETQYF. V is TRBV3-1 (or the pseudogene TRBV3-2) and J is TRBJ2-5; TRBD2 matches 7 bases. The CDR3 contains 14 residues. J gave up 5 bases and V 10 bases, and 13 bases lay outside the gene matches. The V gene's germline CDR1 is LGHDT and CDR2 YNNKEL (reference sequence).

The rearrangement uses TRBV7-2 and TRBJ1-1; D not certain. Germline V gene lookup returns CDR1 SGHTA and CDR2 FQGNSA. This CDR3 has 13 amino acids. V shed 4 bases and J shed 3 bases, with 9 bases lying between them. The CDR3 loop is CASSYLVHTEAFF. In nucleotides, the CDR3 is TGTGCCAGCAGCTACTTAGTGCACACTGAAGCTTTCTTT.

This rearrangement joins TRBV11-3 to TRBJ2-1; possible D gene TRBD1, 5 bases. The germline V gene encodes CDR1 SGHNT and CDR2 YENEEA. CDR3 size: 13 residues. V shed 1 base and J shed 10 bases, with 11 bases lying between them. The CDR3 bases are TGTGCCAGCAGCTTAGCCCAGGGCTGGGAGCAGTTCTTC. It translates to CASSLAQGWEQFF.

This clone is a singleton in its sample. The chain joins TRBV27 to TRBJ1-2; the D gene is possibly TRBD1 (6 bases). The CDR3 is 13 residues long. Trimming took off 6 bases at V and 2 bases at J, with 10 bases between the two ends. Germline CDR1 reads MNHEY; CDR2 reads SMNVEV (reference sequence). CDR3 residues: CASSPDRNYGYTF. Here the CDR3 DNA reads TGTGCCAGCAGCCCAGACAGGAACTATGGCTACACCTTC.

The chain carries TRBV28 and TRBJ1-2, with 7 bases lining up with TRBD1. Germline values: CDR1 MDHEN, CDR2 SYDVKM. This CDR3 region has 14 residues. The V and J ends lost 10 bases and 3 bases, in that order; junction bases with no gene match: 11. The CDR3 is CATNDRARYYGYTF. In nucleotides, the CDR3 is TGTGCCACCAATGACAGGGCGCGATACTATGGCTACACCTTC.

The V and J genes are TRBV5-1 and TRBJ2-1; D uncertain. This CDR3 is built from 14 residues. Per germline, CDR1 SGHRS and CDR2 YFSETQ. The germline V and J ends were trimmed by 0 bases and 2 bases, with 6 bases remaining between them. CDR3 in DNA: TGCGCCAGCAGCTTGGCAACAGCCTACAATGAGCAGTTCTTC. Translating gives CASSLATAYNEQFF.

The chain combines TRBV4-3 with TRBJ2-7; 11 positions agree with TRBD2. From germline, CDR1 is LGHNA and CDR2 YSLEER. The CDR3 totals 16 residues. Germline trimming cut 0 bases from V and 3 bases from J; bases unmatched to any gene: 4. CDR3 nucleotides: TGCGCCAGCAGCCAAGATACTAGCGGGAGATACTACGAGCAGTACTTC. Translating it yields CASSQDTSGRYYEQYF.

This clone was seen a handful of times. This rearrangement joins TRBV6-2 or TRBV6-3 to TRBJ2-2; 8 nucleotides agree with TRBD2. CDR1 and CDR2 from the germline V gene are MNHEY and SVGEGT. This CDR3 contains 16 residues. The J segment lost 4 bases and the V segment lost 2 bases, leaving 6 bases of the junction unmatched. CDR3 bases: TGTGCCAGCAGTTACGGAGCGGGAGTCGGCACCGGGGAGCTGTTTTTT. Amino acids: CASSYGAGVGTGELFF.

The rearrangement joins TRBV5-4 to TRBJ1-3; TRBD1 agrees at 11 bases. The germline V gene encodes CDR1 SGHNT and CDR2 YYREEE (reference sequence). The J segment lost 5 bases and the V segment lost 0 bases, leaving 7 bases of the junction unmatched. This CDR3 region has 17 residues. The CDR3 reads CASSLARTGGRRNTIYF. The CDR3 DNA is TGTGCCAGCAGCTTGGCGCGGACAGGGGGCAGGAGAAACACCATATATTTT. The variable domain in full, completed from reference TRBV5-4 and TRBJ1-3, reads ETGVTQSPTHLIKTRGQQVTLRCSSQSGHNTVSWYQQALGQGPQFIFQYYREEENGRGNFPPRFSGLQFPNYSSELNVNALELDDSALYLCASSLARTGGRRNTIYFGEGSWLTVV.